A selection of T cell receptor beta chains follows, all from one sample in a study of cytomegalovirus exposure and HLA in healthy donors. Measured with immunoSEQ multiplex PCR; TCRdb has only the in-frame clones, and not every one. The sample holds under 150,000 clones, approximately 80% seen once. The sample was PBMCs. The receptor source for this set is a woman aged 40 to 50 in good health and CMV-seronegative. Both conserved end residues are part of each CDR3. A D gene is named only where the DNA matches it firmly. Clone sizes are given selectively: once, few, many, or a class where the clone is expanded.

j_call v_call clone_size d_call cdr3_nt cdr3_aa
TRBJ2-1 TRBV6-1 few NA TGTGCCAGCAGTGAAGTGGCACACAATGAGCAGTTCTTC CASSEVAHNEQFF
TRBJ1-1 TRBV7-6 once NA TGTGCCAGCAGCCTAGACTTGACAACACGGAACACTGAAGCTTTCTTT CASSLDLTTRNTEAFF
TRBJ2-1 TRBV5-4 NA NA TGTGCCAGCAGCTTCGGCAGGGGCAACAATGAGCAGTTCTTC CASSFGRGNNEQFF
TRBJ2-1 TRBV4-1 NA NA TGCGCCAGCAGCCAGGACAGACCTGGTGAGCAGTTCTTC CASSQDRPGEQFF
TRBJ2-3 TRBV7-6 NA TRBD1 TGTGCCAGCAGTGACAGGGAATCTTATACGCAGTATTTT CASSDRESYTQYF
TRBJ1-1 TRBV6-6 NA TRBD1 TGTGCCAGCAGGGGAGGACAGGGCGACACTGAAGCTTTCTTT CASRGGQGDTEAFF
TRBJ1-6 TRBV6-6 NA NA TGTGCCAGCAGGACAGCCAGGGATTCACCCCTCCACTTT CASRTARDSPLHF
TRBJ1-2 TRBV6-1 NA NA TGTGCCAGCAGTGAAAGTCCATTCGAAGTGAGGGGCTACACCTTC CASSESPFEVRGYTF
TRBJ2-7 TRBV19 NA NA TGTGCCAGTAGTAGTGGGGCCGGACCCTACGAGCAGTACTTC CASSSGAGPYEQYF
TRBJ2-5 TRBV7-2 NA TRBD2 TGTGCCAGCAGCTTTCCGGGGGGGCGGGTCCAGTACTTC CASSFPGGRVQYF
TRBJ1-6 TRBV2 NA NA TGTGCCAGCATAGGCCAGGGGTTCAATTCACCCCTCCACTTT CASIGQGFNSPLHF
TRBJ2-1 TRBV2 NA NA TGTGCCAGCATTCCTTTGGGCACCTACAATGAGCAGTTCTTC CASIPLGTYNEQFF
TRBJ2-2 TRBV4-1 NA NA TGCGCCAGCAGCCCCGCGAACACCGGGGAGCTGTTTTTT CASSPANTGELFF
TRBJ2-7 TRBV18 NA TRBD1 TGTGCCAGCTCACCACCTAGAGGACAGGGGAGGACCTACGAGCAGTACTTC CASSPPRGQGRTYEQYF
TRBJ1-4 TRBV18 once NA TGTGCCAGCTCACAGAGGGCGAATGAAAAACTGTTTTTT CASSQRANEKLFF
TRBJ2-1 TRBV4-3 few NA TGCGCCAGCAGCCAAGGTCAATACGGTAATGAGCAGTTCTTC CASSQGQYGNEQFF
TRBJ2-1 TRBV7-2 few NA TGTGCCAGCAGCTCCTTGACTAGGCGAGCCCCCCACAATGAGCAGTTCTTC CASSSLTRRAPHNEQFF
TRBJ2-7 TRBV4-1 NA TRBD1 TGCGCCAGCAGCCAAGAAGGGGGCACGGACGAGCAGTACTTC CASSQEGGTDEQYF
TRBJ2-2 TRBV9 NA TRBD1 TGTGCCAGCAGCGCCCGGGACAGGGGTTCCGGGGAGCTGTTTTTT CASSARDRGSGELFF
TRBJ1-3 TRBV15 once NA TGTGCCACCAGCAGAAGCACAGGGATCTCTGGAAACACCATATATTTT CATSRSTGISGNTIYF
TRBJ1-2 TRBV27 NA TRBD1 TGTGCCAGCAAACTCGGACAGGGCGGTGGCTACACCTTC CASKLGQGGGYTF
TRBJ2-6 TRBV28 NA NA TGTGCCAGCGGACTAAGTGGGGCCAACGTCCTGACTTTC CASGLSGANVLTF
TRBJ2-3 TRBV13 few TRBD2 TGTGCCAGCAGCCTAGCGGGGCTAGCGGGAACCAGCACAGATACGCAGTATTTT CASSLAGLAGTSTDTQYF
TRBJ1-5 TRBV6-1 NA TRBD1 TGTGCCAGCAGTGCCCAACTGGGACAGGGGAATCAGCCCCAGCATTTT CASSAQLGQGNQPQHF
TRBJ1-6 TRBV28 NA NA TGTGCCAGCAGAACCGGGTCCCGAAGCACCCTCCACTTT CASRTGSRSTLHF
TRBJ2-5 TRBV25-1 NA NA TGTGCCAGCAGTGACCCGAGGGAGACCCAGTACTTC CASSDPRETQYF
TRBJ2-7 TRBV7-2 NA NA TGTGCCAGCAGCTTATCCCGTGGGCAGACCTACGAGCAGTACTTC CASSLSRGQTYEQYF